These T cell receptor beta chains were read from a single sample in a study of cytomegalovirus exposure and HLA in healthy donors. Only in-frame clones appear in the TCRdb table, and some are missing; sequencing was by immunoSEQ multiplex PCR. The sample consists of about 140,000 clones, more than 70% of them appearing once. Sequences were obtained from PBMCs. Receptor source: a man aged 50 to 59 in good health and CMV-seropositive. CDR3s include the opening cysteine and the closing phenylalanine or tryptophan. A D gene is named only where the DNA matches it firmly. Expanded clones get a size class; other rows say once, few or many, or leave the size out.

>TRBJ2-3|TRBD1|TRBV9|NA
CASSVATQGAGNTQYF
TGTGCCAGCAGCGTAGCTACCCAGGGGGCAGGGAATACGCAGTATTTT
>TRBJ1-2|TRBD1|TRBV4-1|NA
CASSQETGGYGYTF
TGCGCCAGCAGCCAAGAGACAGGGGGCTATGGCTACACCTTC
>TRBJ1-1|NA|TRBV2|once
CASSEGAGTEAFF
TGTGCCAGCAGTGAAGGGGCGGGGACTGAAGCTTTCTTT
>TRBJ2-7|TRBD1|TRBV28|NA
CASSSYPGGQQYF
TGTGCCAGCAGTTCGTACCCAGGGGGACAGCAGTACTTC
>TRBJ1-5|TRBD1|TRBV19|NA
CASNPTGQGANQPQHF
TGTGCCAGTAACCCCACTGGGCAGGGGGCGAATCAGCCCCAGCATTTT
>TRBJ1-5|TRBD1|TRBV6-6|NA
CASSYAGTAYYQPQHF
TGTGCCAGCAGTTATGCCGGGACAGCTTACTATCAGCCCCAGCATTTT
>TRBJ2-1|NA|TRBV19|NA
CASSPGYEQFF
TGTGCCAGTAGTCCGGGGTATGAGCAGTTCTTC
>TRBJ2-1|TRBD2|TRBV7-9|NA
CASSPPIRLAGAKNEQFF
TGTGCCAGCAGCCCCCCCATTAGACTAGCGGGGGCAAAGAATGAGCAGTTCTTC
>TRBJ2-1|TRBD2|TRBV5-1|NA
CASSLLAGAYNEQFF
TGCGCCAGCAGCTTGCTAGCGGGAGCATACAATGAGCAGTTCTTC
>TRBJ1-2|TRBD1|TRBV5-1|NA
CASSLQGQGASGYTF
TGCGCCAGCAGCTTACAGGGACAGGGGGCGAGTGGTTACACCTTC
>TRBJ1-2|NA|TRBV6-4|NA
CASRPTGTSNYGYTF
TGTGCCAGCAGGCCCACCGGGACATCTAACTATGGCTACACCTTC
>TRBJ2-7|TRBD1|TRBV6-5|NA
CASSRDRAYEQYF
TGTGCCAGCAGTAGGGACAGAGCCTACGAGCAGTACTTC
>TRBJ2-7|NA|TRBV19|many
CASSSGDPGEQYF
TGTGCCAGTAGTAGCGGGGACCCCGGCGAGCAGTACTTC
>TRBJ1-5|NA|TRBV7-8|NA
CASRATGGNSNQPQHF
TGTGCCAGCAGGGCGACAGGCGGTAATAGCAATCAGCCCCAGCATTTT
>TRBJ2-5|NA|TRBV7-2|NA
CASSPTGPQETQYF
TGTGCCAGCAGCCCCACAGGACCGCAAGAGACTCAGTACTTC
>TRBJ1-6|TRBD1|TRBV11-2|NA
CASSTPSGTGLFRDSPLHF
TGTGCCAGCAGCACCCCTTCCGGGACAGGGCTCTTTAGGGATTCACCCCTCCACTTT
>TRBJ1-4|NA|TRBV21-1|NA
CASSLPKDSATNEKLFF
TGTGCCAGCAGCCTCCCTAAGGACAGTGCAACTAATGAAAAACTGTTTTTT
>TRBJ1-6|TRBD1|TRBV4-1|NA
CASSQSSGGAVRSPLHF
TGCGCCAGCAGCCAGAGCTCAGGGGGCGCCGTTAGATCACCCCTCCACTTT
>TRBJ1-2|NA|TRBV6-1|few
CASSEVRGSGGYTF
TGTGCCAGCAGTGAAGTCCGTGGGTCAGGAGGCTACACCTTC
>TRBJ2-7|TRBD2|TRBV5-1|NA
CASSLGTSSDEQYF
TGCGCCAGCAGCTTAGGGACTAGCAGCGACGAGCAGTACTTC
>TRBJ1-1|NA|TRBV14|NA
CASSQGRNTEAFF
TGTGCCAGCAGCCAAGGTCGGAACACTGAAGCTTTCTTT
>TRBJ1-1|TRBD1|TRBV7-2|once
CASSLVGTGGSEAFF
TGTGCCAGCAGCTTAGTGGGGACAGGGGGTTCTGAAGCTTTCTTT
>TRBJ1-5|TRBD1|TRBV2|NA
CASSATGDVNQPQHF
TGTGCCAGTAGTGCGACAGGGGATGTCAATCAGCCCCAGCATTTT
>TRBJ2-7|NA|TRBV7-8|NA
CASSLAIERAYEQYF
TGTGCCAGCAGCTTAGCTATAGAACGAGCCTACGAGCAGTACTTC
>TRBJ1-2|NA|TRBV6-5|once
CASSSHDTRYGYTF
TGTGCCAGCAGTTCCCACGACACCCGCTATGGCTACACCTTC
>TRBJ2-1|TRBD2|TRBV7-6|few
CASSLVAGGFGEQFF
TGTGCCAGCAGCTTAGTGGCGGGAGGTTTTGGTGAGCAGTTCTTC
>TRBJ1-4|TRBD1|TRBV5-1|NA
CASSLGTGTATNEKLFF
TGCGCCAGCAGCTTGGGGACAGGAACTGCAACTAATGAAAAACTGTTTTTT
>TRBJ1-1|NA|TRBV6-5|NA
CASRAFAEAFF
TGTGCCAGCAGGGCTTTTGCTGAAGCTTTCTTT
>TRBJ2-3|NA|TRBV2|few
CASQRLSLDTQYF
TGTGCCAGCCAGCGGCTCAGTTTAGATACGCAGTATTTT
>TRBJ1-1|NA|TRBV7-2|NA
CASGTTVTSEAFF
TGTGCCAGCGGAACGACAGTAACCTCAGAAGCTTTCTTT
>TRBJ2-5|NA|TRBV9|few
CASSVTRETQYF
TGTGCCAGCAGCGTGACAAGGGAGACCCAGTACTTC
>TRBJ2-1|NA|TRBV11-3|NA
CASSLGGWGPDYNEQFF
TGTGCCAGCAGCTTAGGGGGCTGGGGGCCGGACTACAATGAGCAGTTCTTC
>TRBJ2-2|TRBD2|TRBV4-1|NA
CASSRGEGWAGELFF
TGCGCCAGCAGCCGAGGGGAGGGTTGGGCCGGGGAGCTGTTTTTT
>TRBJ2-6|NA|TRBV7-2|NA
CASSSSGAGANVLTF
TGTGCCAGCAGCTCCTCAGGGGCTGGGGCCAACGTCCTGACTTTC
>TRBJ1-2|TRBD1|TRBV4-1|few
CASSPDRGRGYTF
TGCGCCAGCAGCCCTGACAGGGGGCGCGGCTACACCTTC
>TRBJ2-1|NA|TRBV5-1|NA
CASSPRAGTYNEQFF
TGCGCCAGCAGCCCCCGGGCGGGAACCTACAATGAGCAGTTCTTC
>TRBJ2-5|NA|TRBV5-1|few
CASSRTGNQYF
TGCGCCAGCAGCCGAACGGGGAACCAGTACTTC
>TRBJ2-3|TRBD2|TRBV18|NA
CASSRTSEEDTQYF
TGTGCCAGCTCCCGGACTAGCGAGGAGGATACGCAGTATTTT
>TRBJ2-1|NA|TRBV5-1|few
CASSLDMLAYNEQFF
TGCGCCAGCAGCTTGGATATGCTAGCGTACAATGAGCAGTTCTTC